This T cell receptor beta chain was found in a study of cytomegalovirus exposure and HLA in healthy donors. Use of 60 Vbeta and 13 Jbeta primers characterized the PCR. TCRdb's copy holds only in-frame clones and misses some; the assay was immunoSEQ multiplex PCR. Among fewer than 200,000 clones listed, over 65% were seen once. The sequence was collected from a man aged 35 to 55 in good health and CMV-seropositive. Material for sequencing was PBMCs.

The CDR3 region has the DNA TGTGCTAGTGGTGCCGGAGGGACGGCCAAAAACATTCAGTACTTC. Translating gives CASGAGGTAKNIQYF. The chain joins TRBV12-5 to TRBJ2-4, with D tentatively TRBD2 (6 bases). V was clipped by 5 bases and J by 1 base, with 12 bases between them. The CDR3 totals 15 residues. Germline loops: CDR1 LGHNT, CDR2 FRNRAP.